This T cell receptor beta chain stems from a study of cytomegalovirus exposure and HLA in healthy donors. Study results and limitations: In a later analysis, HLA-C alleles had the fewest associated TCRs, DRB1 alleles the most. A later analysis linked a missense variant in DCLRE1C to the trimming of TCR beta V and J genes.

PCR used 60 Vbeta primers and 13 Jbeta primers. The method was immunoSEQ multiplex PCR; TCRdb's version includes in-frame clones alone and lacks a portion of them. The table includes about 300,000 clones, roughly 88% detected once. Trimming took 3 bases from V and 0 from J; bases not matched to a gene: 4. This CDR3 is 18 amino acids long. The V gene's germline CDR1 is LGHNA and CDR2 YSLEER. Comment on this clone: Its antigen is not known.

The V and J genes are TRBV4-3 and TRBJ2-6; TRBD2 agrees at 11 bases. Sequenced input: PBMCs. The source is a man aged 35 to 55 in good health and CMV-seropositive. CDR3 nucleotide sequence: TGCGCCAGCAGCCATAGGGGACTAGCGGACTCTGGGGCCAACGTCCTGACTTTC. This encodes CASSHRGLADSGANVLTF.